This TCR beta chain was observed in a study of post-analysis software for immune sequencing data. The germline V gene has CDR1 MNHEY and CDR2 SVGAGI. CDR3 length: 13 amino acids. The library was made from cDNA and included unique molecular identifiers. TCRdb re-derived calls from the PCR reads in MiXCR, one entry per CDR3 protein. Among about 430,000 distinct CDR3 sequences listed, 30% to 40% were seen once. This clonotype was found a few times. Its antigen is as yet unknown. An end of the junction does not agree with germline; a read error may underlie this. Study-wide results and caveats: Five or six TRBV segments were significantly more frequent in patients than in controls. TRBV5-6, TRBV5-1 and TRBV20-1 were among these segments.

The source is a girl aged 2 to 10 with multiple sclerosis. Material for sequencing was blood. The genes are TRBV6-5 and TRBJ1-2, with D unclear. The CDR3 bases are TGTGCCTGCAGTTACTCGGTTGGGCGCGGCTACACCTTC. Translated, it gives CACSYSVGRGYTF.